A few counts support the clone carrying this T cell receptor beta chain. Its target is unknown. The data are from a study of radiation and T cells in renal cell carcinoma. General study findings and limits: Tumor samples were small regions of 0.9 to 1 g.

The assay was immunoSEQ multiplex PCR, and TCRdb's table has in-frame clones only and misses some. This sample yields fewer than 9,000 clones, of which less than 70% are seen a single time; roughly 43% belongs to the top ten. Regarding treatment: treatment-naive control, cytoreductive nephrectomy. Treatment-naive patients without radiation supplied the control tumors at nephrectomy. This renal cell carcinoma was of the clear cell type. Germline V CDR1 and CDR2: MGHRA, YSYEKL. The CDR3 is 14 residues long. V was shortened by 0 bases and J by 3 bases, with 8 bases between the two germline ends. J is TRBJ1-1 and V is TRBV4-1; TRBD1 might be the D (5 bases). This TCR came from a woman aged 70-85 years with renal cell carcinoma. The starting material was tumor tissue, obtained from a patient whose treatment was nephrectomy without radiotherapy. This chain's CDR3 is CASSQETGYTEAFF. As DNA, the CDR3 is TGCGCCAGCAGCCAAGAAACAGGTTACACTGAAGCTTTCTTT.